These 24 T cell receptor beta chains came from one sample sequenced in a study of identical twins. TCRdb reanalysed the 5' RACE reads using MiXCR and keeps one entry per CDR3 protein. The top ten clones hold approximately 12% of a sample with a few hundred thousand distinct CDR3 sequences, 15% to 20% of them seen once. Sequenced sample: naive T cells sorted from blood. All receptors derive from a man aged 50-60 years in good health.

The chain is built from TRBV20-1 and TRBJ2-5; TRBD2 agrees at 9 bases. Germline CDR1 and CDR2: DFQATT and SNEGSKA (reference sequence). This CDR3 spans 14 amino acids. V was clipped by 1 base and J by 5 bases; unmatched bases: 5. The CDR3 loop reads CSARALAGVETQYF. The CDR3 DNA is TGCAGTGCTAGAGCCTTAGCGGGAGTGGAGACCCAGTACTTC.

V usage is TRBV2 and J usage is TRBJ2-5, with TRBD1 matching over 9 bases. The germline CDR1 and CDR2 sequences are SNHLY and FYNNEI. V was pared by 6 bases and J by 2 bases, with 10 bases of the junction left unmatched. This CDR3 region has 16 residues. CDR3 protein: CASRSPGTGLQETQYF. The CDR3 nucleotides read TGTGCCAGCAGGTCGCCCGGGACAGGGCTTCAAGAGACCCAGTACTTC.

There are many counts of this clonotype. The V gene is TRBV29-1, the J gene TRBJ1-5, with D hard to call. Germline lookup yields CDR1 SQVTM and CDR2 ANQGSEA. Between the trimmed V and J ends, which lost 4 bases and 4 bases, there was a span of 5 bases. The length of the CDR3 is 11 residues. The CDR3 is CSVGANQPQHF. CDR3 bases: TGCAGCGTTGGAGCTAATCAGCCCCAGCATTTT.

This CDR3 reads CASSLLGSSNQPQHF. The CDR3 nucleotides read TGTGCCAGCAGTTTACTCGGCTCTAGCAATCAGCCCCAGCATTTT. This rearrangement joins TRBV12-3 or TRBV12-4 to TRBJ1-5; D is ambiguous. V was trimmed by 2 bases and J by 0 bases, leaving 8 bases between them. This CDR3 has 15 residues.

This clonotype was counted many times. The chain joins TRBV5-1 to TRBJ2-1, with D possibly being TRBD2 (6 bases). CDR1 SGHRS and CDR2 YFSETQ come from the germline V gene. V was shortened by 1 base and J by 5 bases, with 13 bases between the two germline ends. The CDR3 extends over 15 amino acids. The DNA for the CDR3 is TGCGCCAGCAGCTTGTCGGCGGGAAGCCACAATGAGCAGTTCTTC. Protein: CASSLSAGSHNEQFF.

The chain carries TRBV5-6 and TRBJ2-4; unclear D gene. Germline CDR1 SGHDT, CDR2 YYEEEE. The CDR3 runs 13 residues. V was pared by 4 bases and J by 11 bases, with 16 bases between. CDR3 sequence (DNA): TGTGCCAGCAGCCCCGGATATATGGGCGTTCAGTACTTC. Translation gives CASSPGYMGVQYF. The full variable domain, rest sourced from reference TRBV5-6 and TRBJ2-4, is DAGVTQSPTHLIKTRGQQVTLRCSPKSGHDTVSWYQQALGQGPQFIFQYYEEEERQRGNFPDRFSGHQFPNYSSELNVNALLLGDSALYLCASSPGYMGVQYFGAGTRLSVL.

The rearrangement joins TRBV5-1 to TRBJ2-5; no clear D gene. This CDR3 region has 15 residues. V was trimmed by 5 bases and J by 0 bases, leaving 14 bases between them. Looked up from germline, CDR1 is SGHRS and CDR2 is YFSETQ. For the CDR3, the DNA is TGCGCCAGCAGGCGTCTTTACGACAACCAAGAGACCCAGTACTTC. Protein product: CASRRLYDNQETQYF.

The CDR3 here is CASSYSWGEAFSYEQYF. In DNA form, the CDR3 reads TGTGCCAGCAGTTACTCGTGGGGCGAGGCCTTCTCCTACGAGCAGTACTTC. The V and J genes are TRBV6-5 and TRBJ2-7, with D perhaps matching TRBD1 (5 bases). Germline V gives CDR1 MNHEY, CDR2 SVGAGI. V shed 0 bases and J shed 0 bases, with 15 bases lying between them. The CDR3 sequence is 17 residues long.

This clonotype was seen only a few times. J is TRBJ2-1 and V is TRBV12-3 or TRBV12-4; 10 bases are shared with TRBD2. J gave up 5 bases and V 3 bases, and 4 bases lay outside the gene matches. This CDR3 is built from 15 residues. Here the CDR3 DNA reads TGTGCCAGCAGTTTGAGTCTAGCGGGAGACAATGAGCAGTTCTTC. It specifies CASSLSLAGDNEQFF.

This clonotype occurred a few times. This chain joins TRBV7-8 and TRBJ2-7, with D maybe TRBD2 (5 bases). The CDR3 sequence is 13 residues long. Germline CDR1 SGHVS, CDR2 FQNEAQ. Trimming removed 5 bases from V and 6 bases from J, with 14 bases in between. CDR3 loop: CASSPVGRGEQYF. The CDR3, as DNA: TGTGCCAGCAGCCCCGTAGGGAGAGGCGAGCAGTACTTC.

This clonotype was counted only a few times. This chain connects TRBV20-1 to TRBJ2-5, with D perhaps TRBD1 or TRBD2 (6 bases each). Trimming left V 0 bases short and J 6 bases short, with 17 bases between. This CDR3 is 15 amino acids long. Per germline, CDR1 DFQATT and CDR2 SNEGSKA (reference sequence). The CDR3: CSAREGGVRLKTQYF. DNA of the CDR3: TGCAGTGCTAGAGAGGGGGGCGTCCGATTAAAGACCCAGTACTTC.

As regards this clonotype: Relative to the germline gene, one junction end is altered; a read error may explain this. The rearrangement joins TRBV4-3 to TRBJ1-2, with TRBD1 as a possible D gene (6 bases). This CDR3 comprises 15 residues. Looked up from germline, CDR1 is LGHNA and CDR2 is YSLEER. CDR3 amino acids: CASSQGRTANYGYPF. CDR3 sequence (DNA): TGCGCCAGCAGCCAAGGAAGGACAGCTAACTATGGCTACCCCTTC.

The chain recombines TRBV20-1 with TRBJ2-1, with TRBD1 matching over 7 bases. The CDR3 length is 15 residues. Germline V gives CDR1 DFQATT, CDR2 SNEGSKA (reference sequence). With 0 bases clipped from V and 12 bases from J, the junction kept 14 bases outside the gene matches. The CDR3: CSARDGQDPAMGQFF. CDR3 nucleotides: TGCAGTGCTAGAGATGGACAGGACCCCGCTATGGGGCAGTTCTTC.

This clonotype was seen a few times. The chain couples TRBV20-1 to TRBJ2-5; TRBD2 aligns across 7 bases. CDR3 length equals 14 residues. Germline loops: CDR1 DFQATT, CDR2 SNEGSKA (reference sequence). Trimming cost V 6 bases and J 0 bases; bases outside gene matches: 7. The CDR3 coding sequence is TGCAGTGCCCCTGCGGGGGTGAACCAAGAGACCCAGTACTTC. Protein product: CSAPAGVNQETQYF.

The table lists this clonotype with a few counts. V and J are TRBV29-1 and TRBJ2-2, with D uncertain. Germline CDR1 is SQVTM and CDR2 is ANQGSEA. Trimming left V 3 bases short and J 5 bases short, with 7 bases between. The CDR3 has 12 residues. CDR3 sequence reads: CSVDRPTGELFF. The CDR3 DNA is TGCAGCGTTGACAGACCGACCGGGGAGCTGTTTTTT.

This clonotype turned up a few times. The chain couples TRBV4-1 to TRBJ2-1; TRBD2 agrees at 8 bases. Trimming cost V 1 base and J 4 bases; bases outside gene matches: 12. This CDR3 contains 18 residues. CDR1 and CDR2 (germline): MGHRA, YSYEKL. The CDR3 DNA reads TGCGCCAGCAGCCAAGTAGGCAGTCGGGGGGGCCAGTACAATGAGCAGTTCTTC. It specifies CASSQVGSRGGQYNEQFF.

As for this clonotype: Relative to the germline gene, one junction end is altered; a read error may explain this. The J gene is TRBJ2-5, the V gene TRBV28, with TRBD2 matching 8 bases. Germline-derived CDR1 and CDR2 are MDHEN and SYDVKM. The CDR3 consists of 11 residues. The CDR3 loop is CASSRGHGGVF. DNA of the CDR3: TGTGCCAGCAGCCGGGGGCACGGGGGGGTCTTC.

This chain links TRBV28 with TRBJ2-7; no firm D call. V was pared by 2 bases and J by 2 bases, with 7 bases between. The CDR3 length is 13 residues. Germline V gene data show CDR1 as MDHEN and CDR2 as SYDVKM. The chain's CDR3 is CASSLRPPYEQYF. CDR3 in DNA: TGTGCCAGCAGTTTACGTCCCCCCTACGAGCAGTACTTC.

In this sample, this clonotype turned up many times. The chain uses TRBV6-2 or TRBV6-3 and TRBJ2-4, with TRBD2 matching 12 bases. The junction had 10 bases not matched to a gene; V was cut back by 5 bases and J by 14 bases. The CDR3 is 14 amino acids. The germline V gene encodes CDR1 MNHEY and CDR2 SVGEGT. The CDR3 DNA reads TGTGCCAGCAGTCCGACTAGCGGGGGTACCCATAAGTACTTC. This translates into CASSPTSGGTHKYF.

The chain joins TRBV20-1 to TRBJ2-2; D remains ambiguous. V was trimmed by 0 bases and J by 0 bases, leaving 11 bases between them. Germline CDR1 is DFQATT and CDR2 is SNEGSKA (reference sequence). This CDR3 has 16 amino acids. The CDR3 protein is CSARDVAGSNTGELFF. CDR3 nucleotide sequence: TGCAGTGCTAGAGACGTAGCAGGCTCGAACACCGGGGAGCTGTTTTTT.

Concerning this clonotype: A much bigger clone sits one base away, suggesting this may be a read error. This rearrangement joins TRBV7-9 to TRBJ2-3, with 12 nucleotides matching TRBD2. The CDR3 extends over 17 amino acids. V lost 1 base to trimming and J lost 4 bases; unmatched junction nucleotides: 6. Germline V CDR1 and CDR2: SEHNR, FQNEAQ (reference sequence). This CDR3 reads CASSLDETSGSSDTQYF. The DNA for the CDR3 is TGTGCCAGCAGCTTAGACGAGACTAGCGGGAGCTCAGATACGCAGTATTTT. The full variable domain, with the rest looked up from reference TRBV7-9 and TRBJ2-3, is DTGVSQNPRHKITKRGQNVTFRCDPISEHNRLYWYRQTLGQGPEFLTYFQNEAQLEKSRLLSDRFSAERPKGSFSTLEIQRTEQGDSAMYLCASSLDETSGSSDTQYFGPGTRLTVL.

This chain connects TRBV20-1 to TRBJ2-2; 7 bases are a match to TRBD2. V was clipped by 0 bases and J by 5 bases; unmatched bases: 6. CDR3 size: 15 residues. CDR1 is DFQATT, CDR2 SNEGSKA, per germline (reference sequence). The CDR3: CSARDPRGTTGELFF. The DNA of the CDR3 is TGCAGTGCTAGAGACCCGCGGGGGACGACCGGGGAGCTGTTTTTT.

This clonotype appeared a few times. The chain uses TRBV4-1 and TRBJ2-2, with 8 bases identical to TRBD1. The CDR3 length is 16 residues. Germline V gene sequence: CDR1 MGHRA, CDR2 YSYEKL. Trimming removed 0 bases from V and 4 bases from J; junction bases left unmatched: 4. The CDR3 region is CASSQDAGQGTGELFF. In DNA, the CDR3 is TGCGCCAGCAGCCAAGATGCAGGACAGGGCACCGGGGAGCTGTTTTTT.

In its sample, this clonotype was seen many times. This chain joins TRBV28 and TRBJ1-5, with D tentatively TRBD1 (5 bases). Germline-derived CDR1 and CDR2 are MDHEN and SYDVKM. V lost 6 bases and J 1 base, leaving 13 bases between the germline ends. The CDR3 spans 15 residues. The CDR3 DNA is TGTGCCAGCAGGGCAGGGTATAAGAGCAATCAGCCCCAGCATTTT. Translating gives CASRAGYKSNQPQHF.